The sequence of this T cell receptor (beta chain) was determined in a study of T cells in Graves' hyperthyroidism and ophthalmopathy. Overall study context: Peripheral blood was obtained at initial diagnosis, preceding any treatment. Notes on the study in general: Stable hyperthyroidism was told apart from ophthalmopathy by a model built on 13 V-J features. Median prediction lead before ophthalmopathy onset was about 6.3 months with the model.

Clinical symptoms, serum thyroxine, TRAb, thyroid ultrasound and orbital computed tomography informed diagnoses. This clonotype was picked up many times. The antigen is undetermined. Using RNA transcripts as the source, TCR beta CDR3 regions were amplified. With the HTBI primer set, the TCR CDR3 went through a first round of RT-PCR. Each CDR3 protein gets one entry after TCRdb re-called the multiplex PCR reads with MiXCR. The repertoire consists of 700,000 or so distinct CDR3 sequences, with about 14% occurring once and the leading ten covering approximately 13%. This clonotype originated in a woman in her forties or fifties with Graves' ophthalmopathy. The sequenced sample consisted of blood.

CDR3 residues: CASSYSFVLAGGKETQYF. In DNA form, the CDR3 reads TGTGCCAGCAGTTACTCTTTCGTTCTAGCGGGAGGGAAAGAGACCCAGTACTTC. The chain uses TRBV6-5 and TRBJ2-5, with TRBD2 matching over 12 bases. Germline CDR1 is MNHEY and CDR2 is SVGAGI. This CDR3 is built from 18 residues. Trimming took 0 bases from V and 3 from J; bases not matched to a gene: 8.